Each of the 27 T cell receptor beta chains below was sequenced from the same sample in a study of T-cell reconstitution after alpha-beta-depleted transplantation in children. Preparing the TCRbeta library involved the use of unique molecular identifiers. TCRdb fed the PCR reads into MiXCR, producing one record per CDR3 protein. The data show a few hundred thousand distinct CDR3 sequences, approximately 20% seen once. The specimen was PBMCs from the stem cell graft donor, collected from the stem cell graft. These receptors originate from a human donor who donated a stem cell graft to a child with acute lymphoblastic leukemia.

The V and J genes are TRBV5-4 and TRBJ2-1; 9 nucleotides match TRBD2. Germline CDR1 and CDR2: SGHNT and YYREEE (reference sequence). The ends lost 4 bases at V and 8 bases at J; junction bases unmatched: 13. CDR3 size: 16 residues. CDR3 region: CASSRPGTSSKHEQFF. The CDR3 bases are TGTGCCAGCAGCCGTCCCGGGACTAGCAGTAAGCATGAGCAGTTCTTC.

V gene TRBV7-2 combines with J gene TRBJ2-7; 7 bases are shared with TRBD2. This CDR3 has 18 amino acids. With V trimmed by 0 bases and J by 3 bases, 14 bases remained unmatched. Germline V lookup: CDR1 SGHTA, CDR2 FQGNSA. CDR3 in amino acids: CASSLAAGLAVFNYEQYF. In DNA, the CDR3 is TGTGCCAGCAGCTTAGCGGCGGGGCTAGCGGTTTTCAACTACGAGCAGTACTTC.

V and J are TRBV5-1 and TRBJ1-2, with 8 bases lining up with TRBD1. Germline V gene data show CDR1 as SGHRS and CDR2 as YFSETQ. V was pared by 4 bases and J by 7 bases, with 9 bases of the junction left unmatched. This CDR3 region has 14 residues. CDR3 nucleotides: TGCGCCAGCAGCAACCCGGACAGGGCGATTGGCTACACCTTC. It specifies CASSNPDRAIGYTF.

The CDR3 DNA sequence: TGTGCCAGCAGCCACGGGGGCCGGTACGAGCAGTACTTC. Protein sequence: CASSHGGRYEQYF. The chain employs TRBV4-2 and TRBJ2-7; D might be TRBD1 or TRBD2, each matching 6 bases. Germline V gives CDR1 LGHNA, CDR2 YNFKEQ. The CDR3 extends over 13 amino acids. Between the trimmed V and J ends, which lost 3 bases and 4 bases, there was a span of 10 bases.

CDR3 DNA sequence: TGCAGTGCTAGATCTCTAGAGCAGGGCAATGAGCAGTTCTTC. As protein: CSARSLEQGNEQFF. This sequence joins TRBV20-1 and TRBJ2-1; D is possibly TRBD1 (5 bases). The V gene's germline CDR1 is DFQATT and CDR2 SNEGSKA (reference sequence). Trimming shortened V by 2 bases and J by 6 bases, and 14 bases separated the two germline ends. This CDR3 has 14 residues.

Points on this clonotype: Its ends do not fully match the called genes, so a read error is possible. The chain is built from TRBV12-3 or TRBV12-4 and TRBJ2-1, with 7 nucleotides matching TRBD2. This CDR3 region has 18 residues. DNA of the CDR3: TGTACCAGCAGTTTAGACCTAGCGGAGGCTAGCTCCTACAATGAGCAGTTCTTC. Translated, it gives CTSSLDLAEASSYNEQFF.

This clonotype was picked up a small number of times. The chain employs TRBV20-1 and TRBJ2-2; 8 bases match TRBD1. The V gene end was trimmed by 0 bases and the J gene end by 5 bases; junction bases not matched to a gene: 8. The germline CDR1 and CDR2 sequences are DFQATT and SNEGSKA (reference sequence). CDR3 size: 16 residues. The CDR3 region is CSARDWAGGLTGELFF. The CDR3 DNA reads as TGCAGTGCTAGAGATTGGGCAGGGGGCTTAACCGGGGAGCTGTTTTTT.

This clonotype occurred a few times. V and J are TRBV20-1 and TRBJ1-5; 9 bases map to TRBD1. The CDR3 runs to 16 residues. Trimming took 0 bases from V and 1 from J; bases not matched to a gene: 4. CDR1 and CDR2 from the germline V gene are DFQATT and SNEGSKA (reference sequence). The CDR3 spells CSARDHRGQSNQPQHF. The CDR3, as DNA: TGCAGTGCTAGAGATCACAGGGGGCAAAGCAATCAGCCCCAGCATTTT.

The chain links TRBV9 to TRBJ2-7; TRBD2 agrees at 13 bases. Trimming took 3 bases from V and 5 from J; bases not matched to a gene: 5. The length of the CDR3 is 15 residues. CDR1 is SGDLS and CDR2 is YYNGEE in the germline V gene. CDR3 residues: CASSGGLAGFHEQYF. Written as DNA, the CDR3 is TGTGCCAGCAGCGGGGGACTAGCGGGATTCCACGAGCAGTACTTC.

This clonotype was picked up a small number of times. This chain uses TRBV7-2 with TRBJ2-3; D gene unclear. Germline CDR1 reads SGHTA; CDR2 reads FQGNSA. V was pared by 5 bases and J by 1 base, with 16 bases between. CDR3 length: 16 amino acids. As DNA, the CDR3 is TGTGCCAGCAGCCTGACAACCGCCTGGGGCACAGATACGCAGTATTTT. Translation: CASSLTTAWGTDTQYF.

J is TRBJ2-3 and V is TRBV9, with D possibly matching TRBD2 (6 bases). Germline V CDR1 and CDR2: SGDLS, YYNGEE. V lost 2 bases and J lost 0, with 16 bases in between. The CDR3 contains 17 residues. Written as DNA, the CDR3 is TGTGCCAGCAGCGTTGGCCTAGCGTCGGCTAGCACAGATACGCAGTATTTT. This sequence encodes CASSVGLASASTDTQYF.

This clonotype was counted between two and nine times. One end of the junction does not line up with germline, which may come from a read error. J is TRBJ1-1 and V is TRBV7-3, with TRBD1 matching 9 bases. CDR1 and CDR2 (germline): SGHTA, FQGTGA. CDR3 length equals 15 residues. The CDR3 region has the DNA TGTGCCAGCAGCCTAACAGGGGGCGCTTACACTGAAGCTTTCTTT. Translated, it gives CASSLTGGAYTEAFF. The full variable domain, its missing parts supplied by reference TRBV7-3 and TRBJ1-1, is GAGVSQTPSNKVTEKGKYVELRCDPISGHTALYWYRQSLGQGPEFLIYFQGTGAADDSGLPNDRFFAVRPEGSVSTLKIQRTERGDSAVYLCASSLTGGAYTEAFFGQGTRLTVV.

Only one count was recorded for this clonotype. Germline and junction disagree at one end, which may indicate a read error. This chain joins TRBV3-1 and TRBJ1-5; possible D gene TRBD1, 5 bases. This CDR3 comprises 9 residues. Germline loops: CDR1 LGHDT, CDR2 YNNKEL (reference sequence). The CDR3 reads CWGGQPQHF. CDR3 nucleotides: TGCTGGGGGGGTCAGCCCCAGCATTTT.

The chain links TRBV7-8 to TRBJ2-7, with D perhaps matching TRBD1 (6 bases). Looked up from germline, CDR1 is SGHVS and CDR2 is FQNEAQ. Trimming took off 3 bases at V and 3 bases at J, with 15 bases between the two ends. The CDR3 totals 15 residues. The CDR3 DNA sequence: TGTGCCAGCAGCTTTTCTCAGGGGTACGTCTACGAGCAGTACTTC. Protein: CASSFSQGYVYEQYF. Full variable domain (remainder filled in from reference TRBV7-8 and TRBJ2-7): GAGVSQSPRYKVAKRGQDVALRCDPISGHVSLFWYQQALGQGPEFLTYFQNEAQLDKSGLPSDRFFAERPEGSVSTLKIQRTQQEDSAVYLCASSFSQGYVYEQYFGPGTRLTVT.

The V call is TRBV12-3 or TRBV12-4, the J call TRBJ1-2, with D perhaps matching TRBD1 (6 bases). The CDR3 covers 15 residues. V lost 6 bases to trimming and J lost 7 bases, with 21 bases between them. This CDR3 is CASRPPLQGLAGYTF. As DNA, the CDR3 is TGTGCCAGCAGGCCACCCTTACAGGGTCTTGCTGGCTACACCTTC.

The chain joins TRBV29-1 to TRBJ1-2; TRBD1 matches at 9 bases. The V segment lost 5 bases and the J segment 7 bases; nucleotides outside the gene matches: 5. Germline V CDR1 and CDR2: SQVTM, ANQGSEA. The CDR3 runs 12 residues. The chain's CDR3 is CSVRATGGGYTF. As DNA, the CDR3 is TGCAGCGTTCGGGCGACAGGGGGTGGCTACACCTTC.

This clonotype was detected a few times. This chain joins TRBV5-5 and TRBJ2-5; 8 nucleotides match TRBD1. From germline, CDR1 is SGHKS and CDR2 YYEKEE (reference sequence). This CDR3 is built from 15 residues. The V segment lost 2 bases and the J segment 2 bases; nucleotides outside the gene matches: 5. CDR3 in amino acids: CASSLGRTGQETQYF. As DNA, the CDR3 is TGTGCCAGCAGCTTAGGCCGGACAGGGCAAGAGACCCAGTACTTC.

This clonotype turned up a few times. This chain joins TRBV18 and TRBJ2-7; the D gene is possibly TRBD2 (5 bases). Trimming left V 2 bases short and J 2 bases short, with 13 bases between. This CDR3 has 15 residues. From germline, CDR1 is KGHSH and CDR2 LQKENI. In nucleotides, the CDR3 is TGTGCCAGCTCACCATCGGCAGGACTTACCTACGAGCAGTACTTC. The encoded protein is CASSPSAGLTYEQYF.

There are a few counts of this clonotype. The chain couples TRBV9 to TRBJ2-5; TRBD1 matches 8 bases. Trimming took 4 bases from V and 4 from J; bases not matched to a gene: 3. Germline V gene lookup returns CDR1 SGDLS and CDR2 YYNGEE. The CDR3 runs to 13 residues. The CDR3 DNA is TGTGCCAGCAGCCAACAGGGGGGAGAGACCCAGTACTTC. It encodes CASSQQGGETQYF.

The J gene is TRBJ1-2, the V gene TRBV27; D unresolved. The V and J ends lost 2 bases and 3 bases respectively, with 10 bases between them. This CDR3 region has 14 residues. CDR1 and CDR2 from the germline V gene are MNHEY and SMNVEV (reference sequence). In nucleotides, the CDR3 is TGTGCCAGCAGTTTAGTACCCGCCTACTATGGCTACACCTTC. Protein sequence: CASSLVPAYYGYTF.

This clonotype was counted only a few times. This chain joins TRBV27 and TRBJ1-2; D gene ambiguous. V was cut by 3 bases and J by 3 bases, with 8 bases left in between. The CDR3 spans 13 residues. Germline values: CDR1 MNHEY, CDR2 SMNVEV (reference sequence). CDR3 loop: CASSFGIHYGYTF. The CDR3 DNA reads as TGTGCCAGCAGTTTCGGCATCCACTATGGCTACACCTTC.

This clonotype was counted a few times. This likely comes from a read error, as the CDR3 has no conserved phenylalanine or tryptophan at its end. Because the CDR3's place on the DNA is in doubt, the DNA is left out and the CDR3 is given as listed by TCRdb. V usage is TRBV4-1 and J usage is TRBJ2-7; TRBD2, the table's D call, lacks a check against the DNA. The CDR3 adds up to 14 amino acids, both ends counted. The V gene's germline CDR1 is MGHRA and CDR2 YSYEKL. This CDR3 reads CASSPLPLAGGRWL.

This clonotype was observed a handful of times. This chain links TRBV19 with TRBJ2-1; 7 bases are a match to TRBD2. Germline V gene sequence: CDR1 LNHDA, CDR2 SQIVND (reference sequence). The CDR3 length is 13 residues. With 4 bases clipped from V and 7 bases from J, the junction kept 4 bases outside the gene matches. The CDR3 region has the DNA TGTGCCAGTAGTAGGGGGGGAGGGAATGAGCAGTTCTTC. This translates into CASSRGGGNEQFF.

This chain connects TRBV5-5 to TRBJ1-5, with 11 bases matching TRBD1. CDR1 and CDR2 (germline): SGHKS, YYEKEE (reference sequence). The CDR3 has 15 amino acids. With V trimmed by 3 bases and J by 4 bases, 3 bases remained unmatched. The CDR3 sequence is CASSSRDRGNQPQHF. The CDR3 DNA follows: TGTGCCAGCAGCTCCCGGGACAGGGGGAATCAGCCCCAGCATTTT.

This clonotype was seen a handful of times. The CDR3 DNA reads TGTGCCAGCAGTTTATCAGGGGCGTATGAGACCCAGTACTTC. It yields the protein CASSLSGAYETQYF. This chain joins TRBV27 and TRBJ2-5, with D possibly matching TRBD1 (5 bases). The V gene's germline CDR1 is MNHEY and CDR2 SMNVEV (reference sequence). V lost 0 bases, J lost 5 bases, and 10 bases lay in between. CDR3 length equals 14 residues.

The chain employs TRBV20-1 and TRBJ1-1; 7 bases line up with TRBD1. The CDR3 runs 12 residues. V gave up 3 bases and J gave up 6 bases; unmatched junction bases: 4. CDR1 DFQATT and CDR2 SNEGSKA come from the germline V gene (reference sequence). The CDR3 reads CSASGTVPEAFF. The CDR3 coding sequence is TGCAGTGCTAGTGGGACAGTCCCTGAAGCTTTCTTT.

This chain joins TRBV5-1 and TRBJ2-3, with D perhaps TRBD2 (5 bases). V lost 3 bases to trimming and J lost 0 bases, with 8 bases between them. The CDR3 consists of 14 residues. The germline CDR1 and CDR2 sequences are SGHRS and YFSETQ. In nucleotides, the CDR3 is TGCGCCAGCAGCTGGACTTCTAGCACAGATACGCAGTATTTT. Amino acid sequence: CASSWTSSTDTQYF. Combining the CDR3 with reference TRBV5-1 and TRBJ2-3 gives the whole variable domain KAGVTQTPRYLIKTRGQQVTLSCSPISGHRSVSWYQQTPGQGLQFLFEYFSETQRNKGNFPGRFSGRQFSNSRSEMNVSTLELGDSALYLCASSWTSSTDTQYFGPGTRLTVL.